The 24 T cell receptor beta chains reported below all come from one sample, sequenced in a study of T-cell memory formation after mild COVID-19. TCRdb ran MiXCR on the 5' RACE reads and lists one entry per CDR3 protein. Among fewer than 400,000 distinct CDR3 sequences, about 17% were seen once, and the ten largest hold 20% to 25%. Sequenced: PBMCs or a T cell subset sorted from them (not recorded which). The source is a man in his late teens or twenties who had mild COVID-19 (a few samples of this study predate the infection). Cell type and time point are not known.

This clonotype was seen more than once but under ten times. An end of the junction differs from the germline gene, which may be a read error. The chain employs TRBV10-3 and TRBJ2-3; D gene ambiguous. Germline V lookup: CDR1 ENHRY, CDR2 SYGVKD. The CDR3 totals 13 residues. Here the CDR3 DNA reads TGTGCCATCAGTGAGAGGCCCACAGATATGCAGTATTTT. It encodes CAISERPTDMQYF.

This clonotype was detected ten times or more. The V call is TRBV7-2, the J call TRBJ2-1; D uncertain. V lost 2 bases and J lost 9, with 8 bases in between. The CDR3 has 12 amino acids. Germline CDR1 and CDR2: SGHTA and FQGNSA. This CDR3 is CASSLFGPEQFF. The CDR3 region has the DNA TGTGCCAGCAGCTTATTCGGCCCTGAGCAGTTCTTC.

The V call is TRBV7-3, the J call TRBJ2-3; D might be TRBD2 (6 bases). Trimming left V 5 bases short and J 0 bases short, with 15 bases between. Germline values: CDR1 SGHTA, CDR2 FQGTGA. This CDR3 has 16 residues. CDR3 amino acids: CASSPHQGTSTDTQYF. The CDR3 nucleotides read TGTGCCAGCAGCCCCCACCAAGGGACTAGCACAGATACGCAGTATTTT.

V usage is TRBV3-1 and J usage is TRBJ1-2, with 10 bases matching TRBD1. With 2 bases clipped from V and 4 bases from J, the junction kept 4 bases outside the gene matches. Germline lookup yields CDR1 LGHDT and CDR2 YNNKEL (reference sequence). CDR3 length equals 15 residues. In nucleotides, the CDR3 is TGTGCCAGCAGCCAATCGACAGGGGGCCTCTATGGCTACACCTTC. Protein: CASSQSTGGLYGYTF.

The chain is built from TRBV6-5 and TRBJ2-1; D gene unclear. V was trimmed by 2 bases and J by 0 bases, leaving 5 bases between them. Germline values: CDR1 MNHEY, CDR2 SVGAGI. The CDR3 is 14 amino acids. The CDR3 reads CASSYESSYNEQFF. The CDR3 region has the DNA TGTGCCAGCAGTTACGAGAGCTCCTACAATGAGCAGTTCTTC.

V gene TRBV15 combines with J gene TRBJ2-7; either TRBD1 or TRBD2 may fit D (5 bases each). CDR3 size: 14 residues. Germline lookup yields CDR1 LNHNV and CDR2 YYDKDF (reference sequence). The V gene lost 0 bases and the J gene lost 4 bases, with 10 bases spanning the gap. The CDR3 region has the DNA TGTGCCACCAGCAGAGAAGGGACGATTTACGAGCAGTACTTC. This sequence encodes CATSREGTIYEQYF.

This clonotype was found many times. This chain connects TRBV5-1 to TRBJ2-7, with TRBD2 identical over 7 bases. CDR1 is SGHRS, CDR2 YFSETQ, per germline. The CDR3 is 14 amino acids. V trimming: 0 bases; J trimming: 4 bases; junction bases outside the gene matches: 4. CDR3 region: CASSLAASGYEQYF. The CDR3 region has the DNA TGCGCCAGCAGCTTGGCCGCTAGCGGATACGAGCAGTACTTC.

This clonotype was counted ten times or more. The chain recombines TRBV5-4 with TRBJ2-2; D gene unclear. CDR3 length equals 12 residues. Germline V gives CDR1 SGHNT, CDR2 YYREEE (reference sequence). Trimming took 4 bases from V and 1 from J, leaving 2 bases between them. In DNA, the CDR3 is TGTGCCAGCAGCGGGAACACCGGGGAGCTGTTTTTT. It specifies CASSGNTGELFF.

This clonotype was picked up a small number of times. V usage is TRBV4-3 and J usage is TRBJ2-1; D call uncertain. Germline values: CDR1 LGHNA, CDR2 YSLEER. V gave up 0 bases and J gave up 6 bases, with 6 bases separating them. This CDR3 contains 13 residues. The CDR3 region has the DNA TGCGCCAGCAGCCAAGATACCCCCAATGAGCAGTTCTTC. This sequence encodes CASSQDTPNEQFF.

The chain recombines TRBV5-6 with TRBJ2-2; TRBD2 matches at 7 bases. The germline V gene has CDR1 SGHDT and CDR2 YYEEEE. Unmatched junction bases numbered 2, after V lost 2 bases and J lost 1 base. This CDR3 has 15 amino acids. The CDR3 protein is CASSFGEGNTGELFF. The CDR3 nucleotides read TGTGCCAGCAGCTTCGGGGAGGGGAACACCGGGGAGCTGTTTTTT.

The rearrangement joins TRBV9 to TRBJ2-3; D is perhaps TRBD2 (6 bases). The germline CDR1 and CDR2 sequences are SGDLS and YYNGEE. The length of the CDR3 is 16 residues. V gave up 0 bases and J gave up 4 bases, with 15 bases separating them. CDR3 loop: CASSVDWEASADTQYF. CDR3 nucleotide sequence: TGTGCCAGCAGCGTAGATTGGGAGGCGTCCGCAGATACGCAGTATTTT.

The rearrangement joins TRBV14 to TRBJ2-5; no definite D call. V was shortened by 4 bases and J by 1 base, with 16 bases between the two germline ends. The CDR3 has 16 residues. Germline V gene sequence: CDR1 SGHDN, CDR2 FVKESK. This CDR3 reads CASSPRGAGLQETQYF. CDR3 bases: TGTGCCAGCAGCCCCCGAGGTGCAGGCCTCCAAGAGACCCAGTACTTC.

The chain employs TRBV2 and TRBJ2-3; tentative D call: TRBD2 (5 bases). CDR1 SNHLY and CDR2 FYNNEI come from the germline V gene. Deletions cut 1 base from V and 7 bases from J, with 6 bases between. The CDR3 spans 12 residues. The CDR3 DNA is TGTGCCAGCAGTGAAGGAGGGAATACGCAGTATTTT. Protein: CASSEGGNTQYF.

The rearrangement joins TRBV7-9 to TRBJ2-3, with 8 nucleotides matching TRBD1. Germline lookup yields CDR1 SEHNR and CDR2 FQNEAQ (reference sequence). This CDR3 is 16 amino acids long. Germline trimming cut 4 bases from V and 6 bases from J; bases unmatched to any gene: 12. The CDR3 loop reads CASSSSGTGVGDTQYF. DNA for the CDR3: TGTGCCAGCAGCTCCTCCGGGACAGGAGTCGGGGATACGCAGTATTTT.

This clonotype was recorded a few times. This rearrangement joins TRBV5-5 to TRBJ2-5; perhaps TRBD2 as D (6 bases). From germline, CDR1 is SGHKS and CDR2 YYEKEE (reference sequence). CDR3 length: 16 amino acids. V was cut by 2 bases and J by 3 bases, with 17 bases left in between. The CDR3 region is CASSFHYGTFKETQYF. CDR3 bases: TGTGCCAGCAGCTTCCACTATGGGACTTTCAAAGAGACCCAGTACTTC.

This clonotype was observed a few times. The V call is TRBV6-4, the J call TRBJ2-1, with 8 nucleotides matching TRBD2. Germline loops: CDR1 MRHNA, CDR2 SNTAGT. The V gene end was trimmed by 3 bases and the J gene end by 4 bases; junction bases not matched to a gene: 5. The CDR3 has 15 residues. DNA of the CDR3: TGTGCCAGCAGTGATCATGCGGGGGGTTACAATGAGCAGTTCTTC. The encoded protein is CASSDHAGGYNEQFF.

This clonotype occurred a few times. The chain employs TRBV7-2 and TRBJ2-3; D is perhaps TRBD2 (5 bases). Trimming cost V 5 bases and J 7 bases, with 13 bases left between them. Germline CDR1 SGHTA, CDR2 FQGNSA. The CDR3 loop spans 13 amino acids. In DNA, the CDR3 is TGTGCCAGCAGCCCGACCGAGGGAAATACGCAGTATTTT. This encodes CASSPTEGNTQYF.

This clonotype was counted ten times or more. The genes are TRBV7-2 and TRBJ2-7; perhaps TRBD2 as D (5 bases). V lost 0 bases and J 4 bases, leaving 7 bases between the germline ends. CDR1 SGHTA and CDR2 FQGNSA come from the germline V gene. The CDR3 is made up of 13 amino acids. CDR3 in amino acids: CASSLATGYEQYF. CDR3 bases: TGTGCCAGCAGCTTAGCAACGGGGTACGAGCAGTACTTC. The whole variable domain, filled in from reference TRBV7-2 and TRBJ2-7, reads GAGVSQSPSNKVTEKGKDVELRCDPISGHTALYWYRQSLGQGLEFLIYFQGNSAPDKSGLPSDRFSAERTGGSVSTLTIQRTQQEDSAVYLCASSLATGYEQYFGPGTRLTVT.

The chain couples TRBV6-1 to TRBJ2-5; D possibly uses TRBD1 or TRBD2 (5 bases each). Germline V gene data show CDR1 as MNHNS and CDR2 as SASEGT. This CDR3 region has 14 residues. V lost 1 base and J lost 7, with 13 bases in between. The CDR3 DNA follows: TGTGCCAGCAGTGAAGGTGGGGGTCGTTTGACCCAGTACTTC. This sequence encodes CASSEGGGRLTQYF.

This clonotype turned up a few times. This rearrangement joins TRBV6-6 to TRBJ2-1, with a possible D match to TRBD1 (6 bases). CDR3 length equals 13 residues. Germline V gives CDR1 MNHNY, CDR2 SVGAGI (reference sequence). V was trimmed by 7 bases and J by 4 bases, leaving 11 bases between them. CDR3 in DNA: TGTGCCAGCACTCGGGACAAGTACAATGAGCAGTTCTTC. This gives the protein CASTRDKYNEQFF.

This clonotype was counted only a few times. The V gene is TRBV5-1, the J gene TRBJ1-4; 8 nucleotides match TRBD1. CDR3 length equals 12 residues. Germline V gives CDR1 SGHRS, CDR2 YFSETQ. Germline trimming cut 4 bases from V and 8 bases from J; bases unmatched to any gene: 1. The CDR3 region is CASSRTGEKLFF. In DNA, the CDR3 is TGCGCCAGCAGCCGGACAGGGGAAAAACTGTTTTTT. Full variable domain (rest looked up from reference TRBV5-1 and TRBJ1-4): KAGVTQTPRYLIKTRGQQVTLSCSPISGHRSVSWYQQTPGQGLQFLFEYFSETQRNKGNFPGRFSGRQFSNSRSEMNVSTLELGDSALYLCASSRTGEKLFFGSGTQLSVL.

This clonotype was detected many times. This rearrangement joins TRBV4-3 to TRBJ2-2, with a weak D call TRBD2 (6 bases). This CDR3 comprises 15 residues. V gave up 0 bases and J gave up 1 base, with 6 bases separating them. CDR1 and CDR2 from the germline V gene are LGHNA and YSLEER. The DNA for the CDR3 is TGCGCCAGCAGCCAAGACGGGGGGAACACCGGGGAGCTGTTTTTT. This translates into CASSQDGGNTGELFF.

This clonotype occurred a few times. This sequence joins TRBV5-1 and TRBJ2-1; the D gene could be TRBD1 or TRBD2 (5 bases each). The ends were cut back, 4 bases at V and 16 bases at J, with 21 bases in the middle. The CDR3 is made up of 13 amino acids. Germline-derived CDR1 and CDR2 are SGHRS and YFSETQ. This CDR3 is CASSNAAAPGPFF. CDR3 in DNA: TGCGCCAGCAGCAACGCGGCAGCTCCGGGGCCTTTCTTC.

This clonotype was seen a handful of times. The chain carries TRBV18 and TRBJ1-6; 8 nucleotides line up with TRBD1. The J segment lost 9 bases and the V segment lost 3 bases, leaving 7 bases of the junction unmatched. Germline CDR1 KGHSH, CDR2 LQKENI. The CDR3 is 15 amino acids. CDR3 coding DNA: TGTGCCAGCTCACCCTCACACAGGGGGGTTTCACCCCTCCACTTT. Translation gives CASSPSHRGVSPLHF. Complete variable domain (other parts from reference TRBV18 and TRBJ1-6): NAGVMQNPRHLVRRRGQEARLRCSPMKGHSHVYWYRQLPEEGLKFMVYLQKENIIDESGMPKERFSAEFPKEGPSILRIQQVVRGDSAAYFCASSPSHRGVSPLHFGNGTRLTVT.